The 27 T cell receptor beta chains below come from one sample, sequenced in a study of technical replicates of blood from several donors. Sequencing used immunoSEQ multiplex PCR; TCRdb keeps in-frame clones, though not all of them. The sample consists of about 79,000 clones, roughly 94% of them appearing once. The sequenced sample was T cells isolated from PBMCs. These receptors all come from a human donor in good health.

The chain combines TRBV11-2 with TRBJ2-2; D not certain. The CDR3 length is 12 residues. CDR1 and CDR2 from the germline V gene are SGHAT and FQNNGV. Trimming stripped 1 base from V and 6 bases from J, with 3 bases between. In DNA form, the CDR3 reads TGTGCCAGCAGCTTAGGAGCCGGGGAGCTGTTTTTT. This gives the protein CASSLGAGELFF.

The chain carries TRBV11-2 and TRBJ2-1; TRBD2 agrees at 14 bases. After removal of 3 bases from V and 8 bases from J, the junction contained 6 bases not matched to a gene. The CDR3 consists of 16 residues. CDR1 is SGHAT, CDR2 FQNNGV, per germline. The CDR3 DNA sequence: TGTGCCAGCAGCTTGGGGACTAGCGGGGGTTGGGATGAGCAGTTCTTC. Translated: CASSLGTSGGWDEQFF.

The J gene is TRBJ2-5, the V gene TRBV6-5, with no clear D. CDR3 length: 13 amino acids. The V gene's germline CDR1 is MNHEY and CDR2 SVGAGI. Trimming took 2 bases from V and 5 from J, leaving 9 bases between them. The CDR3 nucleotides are TGTGCCAGCAGTTACGTTCGTCTTGAGACCCAGTACTTC. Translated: CASSYVRLETQYF.

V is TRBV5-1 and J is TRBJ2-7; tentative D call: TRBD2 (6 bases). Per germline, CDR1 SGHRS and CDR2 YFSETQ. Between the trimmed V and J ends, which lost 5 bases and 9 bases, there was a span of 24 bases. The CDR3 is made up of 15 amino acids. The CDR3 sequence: CASSRSSAGNQRQYF. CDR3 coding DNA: TGCGCCAGCAGTCGTTCTAGCGCGGGAAACCAAAGGCAGTACTTC. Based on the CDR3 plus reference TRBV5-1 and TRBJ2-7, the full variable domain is KAGVTQTPRYLIKTRGQQVTLSCSPISGHRSVSWYQQTPGQGLQFLFEYFSETQRNKGNFPGRFSGRQFSNSRSEMNVSTLELGDSALYLCASSRSSAGNQRQYFGPGTRLTVT.

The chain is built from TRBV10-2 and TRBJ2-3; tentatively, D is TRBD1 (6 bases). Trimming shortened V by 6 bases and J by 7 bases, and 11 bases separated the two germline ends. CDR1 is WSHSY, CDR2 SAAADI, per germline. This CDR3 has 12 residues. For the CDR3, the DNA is TGCGCCAGCAGCCCAGGGGCATATACGCAGTATTTT. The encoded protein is CASSPGAYTQYF.

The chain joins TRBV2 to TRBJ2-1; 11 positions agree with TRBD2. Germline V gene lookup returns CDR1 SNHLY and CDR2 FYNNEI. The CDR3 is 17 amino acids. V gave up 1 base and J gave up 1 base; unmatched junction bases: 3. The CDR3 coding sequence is TGTGCCAGCAGTGAAGGGCTAGCGGGGGGATCCTACAATGAGCAGTTCTTC. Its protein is CASSEGLAGGSYNEQFF.

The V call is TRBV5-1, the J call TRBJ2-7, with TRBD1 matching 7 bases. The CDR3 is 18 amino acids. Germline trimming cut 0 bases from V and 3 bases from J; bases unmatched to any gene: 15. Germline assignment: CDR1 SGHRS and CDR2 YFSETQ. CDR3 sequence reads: CASSLGSDLGTVLYEQYF. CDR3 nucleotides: TGCGCCAGCAGCTTGGGCTCCGACCTTGGGACAGTCCTCTACGAGCAGTACTTC. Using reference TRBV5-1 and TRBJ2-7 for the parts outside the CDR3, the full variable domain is KAGVTQTPRYLIKTRGQQVTLSCSPISGHRSVSWYQQTPGQGLQFLFEYFSETQRNKGNFPGRFSGRQFSNSRSEMNVSTLELGDSALYLCASSLGSDLGTVLYEQYFGPGTRLTVT.

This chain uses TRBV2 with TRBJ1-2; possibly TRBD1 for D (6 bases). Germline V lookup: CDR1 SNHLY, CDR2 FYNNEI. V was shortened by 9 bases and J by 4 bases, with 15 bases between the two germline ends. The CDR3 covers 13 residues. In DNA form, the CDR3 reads TGTGCCAGTCAAGTCACAGGGTCCTATGGCTACACCTTC. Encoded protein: CASQVTGSYGYTF. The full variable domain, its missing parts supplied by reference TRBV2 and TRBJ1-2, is EPEVTQTPSHQVTQMGQEVILRCVPISNHLYFYWYRQILGQKVEFLVSFYNNEISEKSEIFDDQFSVERPDGSNFTLKIRSTKLEDSAMYFCASQVTGSYGYTFGSGTRLTVV.

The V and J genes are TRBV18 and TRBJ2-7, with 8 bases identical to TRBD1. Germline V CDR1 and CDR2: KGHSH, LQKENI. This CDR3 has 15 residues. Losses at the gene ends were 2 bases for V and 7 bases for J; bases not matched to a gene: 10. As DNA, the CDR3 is TGTGCCAGCTCACCATTCGAGGACAGGGCTGGGGAGCAGTACTTC. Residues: CASSPFEDRAGEQYF.

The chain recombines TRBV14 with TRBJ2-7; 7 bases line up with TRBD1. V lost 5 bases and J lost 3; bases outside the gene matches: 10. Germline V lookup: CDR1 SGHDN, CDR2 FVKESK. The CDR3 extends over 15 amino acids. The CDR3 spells CASSFTGTVSYEQYF. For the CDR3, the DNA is TGTGCCAGCAGCTTCACCGGGACAGTCAGCTACGAGCAGTACTTC.

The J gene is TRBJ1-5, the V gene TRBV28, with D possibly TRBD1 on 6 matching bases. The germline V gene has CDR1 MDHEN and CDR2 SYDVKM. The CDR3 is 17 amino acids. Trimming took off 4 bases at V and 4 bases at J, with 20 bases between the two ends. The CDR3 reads CASSSVSTGFENQPQHF. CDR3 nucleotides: TGTGCCAGCAGTTCGGTATCAACAGGGTTCGAAAATCAGCCCCAGCATTTT.

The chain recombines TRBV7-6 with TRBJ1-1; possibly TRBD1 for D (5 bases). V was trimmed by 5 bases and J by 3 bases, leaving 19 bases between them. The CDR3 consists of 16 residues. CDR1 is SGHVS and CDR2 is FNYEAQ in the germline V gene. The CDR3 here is CASSPTTRGRDTEAFF. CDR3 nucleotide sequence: TGTGCCAGCAGCCCAACGACAAGGGGTAGGGACACTGAAGCTTTCTTT.

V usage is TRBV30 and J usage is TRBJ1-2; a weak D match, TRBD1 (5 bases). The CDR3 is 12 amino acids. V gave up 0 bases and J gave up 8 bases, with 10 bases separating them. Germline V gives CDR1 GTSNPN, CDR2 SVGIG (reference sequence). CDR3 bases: TGTGCCTGGAGTGTTAGGGGCTACGGCTACACCTTC. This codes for CAWSVRGYGYTF. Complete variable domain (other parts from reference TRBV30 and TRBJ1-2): SQTIHQWPATLVQPVGSPLSLECTVEGTSNPNLYWYRQAAGRGLQLLFYSVGIGQISSEVPQNLSASRPQDRQFILSSKKLLLSDSGFYLCAWSVRGYGYTFGSGTRLTVV.

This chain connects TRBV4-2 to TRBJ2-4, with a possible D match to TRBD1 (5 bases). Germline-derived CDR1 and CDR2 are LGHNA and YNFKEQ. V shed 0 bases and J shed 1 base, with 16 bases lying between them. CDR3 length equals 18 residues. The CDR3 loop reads CASSQDITAGWAKNIQYF. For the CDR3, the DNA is TGTGCCAGCAGCCAAGATATAACGGCAGGGTGGGCCAAAAACATTCAGTACTTC.

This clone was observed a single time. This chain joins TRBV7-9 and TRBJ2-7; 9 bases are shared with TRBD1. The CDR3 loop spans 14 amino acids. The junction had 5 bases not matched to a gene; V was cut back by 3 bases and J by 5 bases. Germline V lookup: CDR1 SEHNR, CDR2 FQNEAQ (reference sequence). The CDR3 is CASSFDDRGNEQYF. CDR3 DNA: TGTGCCAGCAGCTTCGATGACAGGGGGAACGAGCAGTACTTC.

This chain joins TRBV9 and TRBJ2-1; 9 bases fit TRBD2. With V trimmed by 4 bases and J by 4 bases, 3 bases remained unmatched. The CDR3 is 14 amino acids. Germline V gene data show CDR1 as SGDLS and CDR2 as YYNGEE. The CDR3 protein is CASSLSGGYNEQFF. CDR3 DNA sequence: TGTGCCAGCAGCCTTAGCGGGGGATACAATGAGCAGTTCTTC.

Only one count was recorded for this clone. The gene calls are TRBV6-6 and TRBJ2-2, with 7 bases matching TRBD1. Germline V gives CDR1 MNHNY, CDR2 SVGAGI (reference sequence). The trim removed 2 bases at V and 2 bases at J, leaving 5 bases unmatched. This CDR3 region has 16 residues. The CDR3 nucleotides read TGTGCCAGCAGTTACCCGAGGACAGGCAACACCGGGGAGCTGTTTTTT. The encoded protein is CASSYPRTGNTGELFF.

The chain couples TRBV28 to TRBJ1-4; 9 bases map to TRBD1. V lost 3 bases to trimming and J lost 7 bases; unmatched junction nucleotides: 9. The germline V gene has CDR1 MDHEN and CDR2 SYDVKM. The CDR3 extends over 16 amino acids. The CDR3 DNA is TGTGCCAGCAGTTTCCCTCCGGGACAGGGATTTGAAAAACTGTTTTTT. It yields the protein CASSFPPGQGFEKLFF.

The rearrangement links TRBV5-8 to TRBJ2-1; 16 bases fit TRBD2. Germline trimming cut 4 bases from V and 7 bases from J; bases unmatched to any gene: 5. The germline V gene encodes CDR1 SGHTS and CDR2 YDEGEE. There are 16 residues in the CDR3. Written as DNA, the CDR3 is TGTGCCAGCAGCGCCGGGACTAGCGGGAGGGTGAATGAGCAGTTCTTC. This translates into CASSAGTSGRVNEQFF. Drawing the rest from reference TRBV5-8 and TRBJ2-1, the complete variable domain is EAGVTQSPTHLIKTRGQQATLRCSPISGHTSVYWYQQALGLGLQFLLWYDEGEERNRGNFPPRFSGRQFPNYSSELNVNALELEDSALYLCASSAGTSGRVNEQFFGPGTRLTVL.

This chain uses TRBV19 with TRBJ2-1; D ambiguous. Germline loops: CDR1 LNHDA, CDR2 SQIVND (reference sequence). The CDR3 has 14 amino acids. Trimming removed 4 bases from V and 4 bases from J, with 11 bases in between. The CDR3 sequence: CASSSDADYNEQFF. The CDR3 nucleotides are TGTGCCAGTAGTAGTGATGCGGATTACAATGAGCAGTTCTTC.

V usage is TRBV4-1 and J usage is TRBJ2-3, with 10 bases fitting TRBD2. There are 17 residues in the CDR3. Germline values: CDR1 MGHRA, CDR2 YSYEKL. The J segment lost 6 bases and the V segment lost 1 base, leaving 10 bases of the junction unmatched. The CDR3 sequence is CASSQALAGAPRDTQYF. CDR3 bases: TGCGCCAGCAGCCAAGCCCTAGCGGGGGCCCCCCGGGATACGCAGTATTTT.

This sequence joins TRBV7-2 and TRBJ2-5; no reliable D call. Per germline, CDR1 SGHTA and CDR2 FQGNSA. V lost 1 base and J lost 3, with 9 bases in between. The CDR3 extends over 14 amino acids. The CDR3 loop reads CASSLEVRKETQYF. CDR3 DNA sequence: TGTGCCAGCAGCTTAGAAGTGCGGAAAGAGACCCAGTACTTC.

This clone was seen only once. CDR3 bases: TGTGCCAGCAGTCTCCAGGGGAGCACTGAAGCTTTCTTT. This translates into CASSLQGSTEAFF. The gene calls are TRBV6-1 and TRBJ1-1, with a tentative D call TRBD1 (6 bases). There are 13 residues in the CDR3. Deletions cut 5 bases from V and 4 bases from J, with 11 bases between. Germline V gene lookup returns CDR1 MNHNS and CDR2 SASEGT.

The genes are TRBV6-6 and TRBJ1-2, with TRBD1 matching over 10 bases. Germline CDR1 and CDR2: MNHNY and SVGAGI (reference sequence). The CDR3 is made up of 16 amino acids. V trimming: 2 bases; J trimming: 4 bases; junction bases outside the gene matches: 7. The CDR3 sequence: CASSYLTTGGAYGYTF. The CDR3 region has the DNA TGTGCCAGCAGTTACCTGACGACAGGGGGCGCCTATGGCTACACCTTC.

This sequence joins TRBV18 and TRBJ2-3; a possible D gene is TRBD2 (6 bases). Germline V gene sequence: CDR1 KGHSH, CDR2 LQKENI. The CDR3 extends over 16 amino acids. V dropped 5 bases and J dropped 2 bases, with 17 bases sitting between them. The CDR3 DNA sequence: TGTGCCAGCTCAGGGGACTCTCCTATAGACACAGATACGCAGTATTTT. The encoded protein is CASSGDSPIDTDTQYF.

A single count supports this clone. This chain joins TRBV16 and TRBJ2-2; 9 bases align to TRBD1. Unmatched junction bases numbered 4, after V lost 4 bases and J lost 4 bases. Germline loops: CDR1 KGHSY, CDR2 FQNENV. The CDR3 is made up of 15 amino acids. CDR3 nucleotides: TGTGCCAGCAGCCCAAAGGACAGGGGCACCGGGGAGCTGTTTTTT. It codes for CASSPKDRGTGELFF.

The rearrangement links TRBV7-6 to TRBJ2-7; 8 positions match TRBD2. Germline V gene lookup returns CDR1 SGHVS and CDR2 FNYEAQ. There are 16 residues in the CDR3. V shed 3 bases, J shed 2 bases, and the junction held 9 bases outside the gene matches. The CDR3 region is CASSLFTGTRAYEQYF. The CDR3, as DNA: TGTGCCAGCAGCTTGTTTACTGGGACTAGGGCCTACGAGCAGTACTTC.